A selection of T cell receptor beta chains follows, all from one sample in a study of cytomegalovirus exposure and HLA in healthy donors. Generated by immunoSEQ multiplex PCR, the TCRdb table keeps only in-frame clones and is missing some. There are 100,000 to 150,000 clones in the sample; less than 80% occur only once, and around 3.7% lies in the top ten. Sequencing was carried out using PBMCs. These receptors were collected from a man under 40 in good health and CMV-seronegative. CDR3s leave out the opening cysteine and the closing phenylalanine or tryptophan. The D gene is left open where the match is weak.

j_call: TRBJ2-7
v_call: TRBV10-3
d_call: NA
cdr3_aa: AIDGGYEQY

j_call: TRBJ1-4
v_call: TRBV10-3
d_call: TRBD1
cdr3_aa: AISASRGDNEKLF

j_call: TRBJ1-2
v_call: TRBV27
d_call: NA
cdr3_aa: ASKGQNYGYT

j_call: TRBJ2-1
v_call: TRBV30
d_call: TRBD2
cdr3_aa: AWSVAGLSSYNEQF

j_call: TRBJ1-1
v_call: TRBV2
d_call: NA
cdr3_aa: ASEVGANTEAF

j_call: TRBJ1-3
v_call: TRBV6-4
d_call: TRBD1
cdr3_aa: ADGQGSSGNTIY

j_call: TRBJ2-3
v_call: TRBV5-5
d_call: NA
cdr3_aa: ASSLFPSSADTQY

j_call: TRBJ1-2
v_call: TRBV5-1
d_call: NA
cdr3_aa: ASSPAGSGYGYT

j_call: TRBJ2-7
v_call: TRBV19
d_call: TRBD1
cdr3_aa: ASRDRATYEQY

j_call: TRBJ2-1
v_call: TRBV25-1
d_call: TRBD2
cdr3_aa: ASSEGTSPLDEQF

j_call: TRBJ2-3
v_call: TRBV10-1
d_call: TRBD2
cdr3_aa: ASSPGTSGGAKFPDTQY

j_call: TRBJ2-3
v_call: TRBV9
d_call: NA
cdr3_aa: ASSVVGRDTQY

j_call: TRBJ2-7
v_call: TRBV6-1
d_call: TRBD1
cdr3_aa: ATQQGMHEQY

j_call: TRBJ1-6
v_call: TRBV18
d_call: NA
cdr3_aa: ASSPPAAGSNSPLH

j_call: TRBJ2-3
v_call: TRBV18
d_call: TRBD2
cdr3_aa: ASSPPVSAGGAEQY

j_call: TRBJ2-2
v_call: TRBV6-1
d_call: TRBD1
cdr3_aa: ASRTGMDTGELF

j_call: TRBJ1-1
v_call: TRBV5-4
d_call: NA
cdr3_aa: ASRPALSGRDTEAF

j_call: TRBJ1-4
v_call: TRBV28
d_call: TRBD1
cdr3_aa: ASSFIGGQEKLF

j_call: TRBJ1-4
v_call: TRBV28
d_call: NA
cdr3_aa: ASSLSLRGKRNEKLF

j_call: TRBJ1-6
v_call: TRBV2
d_call: TRBD1
cdr3_aa: ASTGQVNSPLH

j_call: TRBJ1-5
v_call: TRBV7-2
d_call: NA
cdr3_aa: ASSLDGESNQPQH

j_call: TRBJ1-1
v_call: TRBV6-6
d_call: NA
cdr3_aa: ASSPGGVWGDTEAF

j_call: TRBJ2-5
v_call: TRBV2
d_call: TRBD1
cdr3_aa: ASRKRTGGSETQY

j_call: TRBJ1-4
v_call: TRBV27
d_call: NA
cdr3_aa: ASSLAAPGIDEKLF

j_call: TRBJ1-1
v_call: TRBV5-5
d_call: NA
cdr3_aa: ASSLQGLTEAF

j_call: TRBJ1-2
v_call: TRBV2
d_call: TRBD1
cdr3_aa: ASSEDRFYGYT

j_call: TRBJ1-2
v_call: TRBV27
d_call: TRBD1
cdr3_aa: ATKPWDSNYGYT

j_call: TRBJ1-6
v_call: TRBV6-6
d_call: TRBD1
cdr3_aa: ASSYSAGGFNSPLR

j_call: TRBJ1-1
v_call: TRBV6-5
d_call: TRBD1
cdr3_aa: ASSYQGGTEAF